This T cell receptor (beta chain) was captured by sequencing in a study of T cell repertoires in cytomegalovirus infection. Across the study: Recently identified HLA-C-restricted CMV epitopes were among the peptides used. Both CMV infection and a matching HLA type were indicated by public TCR beta signatures. Study findings and constraints: Carriage of CMV together with the relevant HLA was identifiable through cumulative public TCR beta family frequency. Predominance within the ex vivo response was attributable to HLA-C-restricted CMV-specific TCR beta clonotypes.

Note on this clonotype: The antigen is not known.

The V end was cut by 5 bases, the J end by 5 bases, with 9 bases between. The CDR3 loop spans 12 amino acids. TCRdb called the reads again in MiXCR, with one record for every CDR3 protein. The sample includes more than 300,000 distinct CDR3 sequences, roughly 36% of them seen just once. This sequence joins TRBV12-3 or TRBV12-4 and TRBJ2-5; possible D gene TRBD2, 5 bases. The material sequenced was cultured PBMCs, taken from culture after CMV antigen stimulation. This receptor was identified in a human donor in good health (CMV status not recorded). Some clones in this sample may be carry-over from other donors' samples. CDR3 bases: TGTGCCAGCAGTCCTAGCCCGGAGACCCAGTACTTC. Residues: CASSPSPETQYF.